A selection of T cell receptor beta chains follows, all from one sample in a study of blood T cell repertoires in COVID-19. Using immunoSEQ multiplex PCR, the repertoire was profiled, and TCRdb retains in-frame clones only, with some absent. Among about 98,000 clones listed, about 80% were seen once. The sequencing input was peripheral blood. The receptor source for this set is a man in his 70s with acute or convalescent COVID-19. Each CDR3 is given with its conserved first and last residue. D genes are given only for firm matches. Clone size is not always given. Where it is, it says once, few, many or a class for expanded clones.

v_call: TRBV19; d_call: NA; clone_size: NA; j_call: TRBJ2-5; cdr3_length: 16; cdr3_aa: CASSQLSMAYQETQYF; cdr3_nt: TGTGCCAGTAGTCAACTAAGCATGGCTTACCAAGAGACCCAGTACTTC
v_call: TRBV19; d_call: TRBD1; clone_size: few; j_call: TRBJ1-5; cdr3_length: 16; cdr3_aa: CASSLSTGGRNQPQHF; cdr3_nt: TGTGCCAGTAGTTTGAGTACAGGGGGACGCAATCAGCCCCAGCATTTT
v_call: TRBV19; d_call: NA; clone_size: NA; j_call: TRBJ1-6; cdr3_length: 16; cdr3_aa: CASSMTGRVYNSPLHF; cdr3_nt: TGTGCCAGTAGTATGACAGGACGGGTCTATAATTCACCCCTCCACTTT
v_call: TRBV3-1/TRBV3-2; d_call: NA; clone_size: NA; j_call: TRBJ2-2; cdr3_length: 14; cdr3_aa: CASSQESYSGELFF; cdr3_nt: TGTGCCAGCAGCCAAGAATCCTATAGCGGGGAGCTGTTTTTT
v_call: TRBV11-2; d_call: NA; clone_size: few; j_call: TRBJ2-4; cdr3_length: 14; cdr3_aa: CASSHGRGKNIQYF; cdr3_nt: TGTGCCAGCAGCCACGGGCGGGGCAAAAACATTCAGTACTTC
v_call: TRBV12-2; d_call: NA; clone_size: NA; j_call: TRBJ2-3; cdr3_length: 17; cdr3_aa: CASRYLSGLAGRNTQYF; cdr3_nt: TGTGCAAGTCGCTACCTATCGGGGCTAGCGGGACGGAATACGCAGTATTTT
v_call: TRBV6-5; d_call: NA; clone_size: NA; j_call: TRBJ2-7; cdr3_length: 11; cdr3_aa: CALGAGYEQYF; cdr3_nt: TGTGCCCTGGGGGCGGGCTACGAGCAGTACTTC
v_call: TRBV25-1; d_call: TRBD1; clone_size: NA; j_call: TRBJ2-3; cdr3_length: 15; cdr3_aa: CASSPGQGVTDTQYF; cdr3_nt: TGTGCCAGCAGCCCGGGACAGGGAGTCACAGATACGCAGTATTTT
v_call: TRBV10-3; d_call: NA; clone_size: NA; j_call: TRBJ1-1; cdr3_length: 14; cdr3_aa: CAISERGRDTEAFF; cdr3_nt: TGTGCCATCAGTGAACGGGGTCGGGACACTGAAGCTTTCTTT
v_call: TRBV6-5; d_call: NA; clone_size: NA; j_call: TRBJ1-2; cdr3_length: 13; cdr3_aa: CASTGGSYQGYTF; cdr3_nt: TGTGCCAGCACGGGTGGGTCTTACCAGGGCTACACCTTC
v_call: TRBV27; d_call: TRBD1; clone_size: NA; j_call: TRBJ2-7; cdr3_length: 14; cdr3_aa: CASSLIQGAHEQYF; cdr3_nt: TGTGCCAGCAGTTTAATACAGGGGGCCCACGAGCAGTACTTC
v_call: TRBV19; d_call: TRBD1; clone_size: once; j_call: TRBJ2-2; cdr3_length: 17; cdr3_aa: CASSPYQTGGSSGELFF; cdr3_nt: TGTGCCAGCTCCCCCTACCAGACAGGGGGCTCATCCGGGGAGCTGTTTTTT
v_call: TRBV24-1; d_call: NA; clone_size: once; j_call: TRBJ2-1; cdr3_length: 14; cdr3_aa: CATSARAGYNEQFF; cdr3_nt: TGTGCCACCAGTGCGAGAGCTGGCTACAATGAGCAGTTCTTC
v_call: TRBV6-2/TRBV6-3; d_call: NA; clone_size: NA; j_call: TRBJ1-4; cdr3_length: 15; cdr3_aa: CASSPGPWTNEKLFF; cdr3_nt: TGTGCCAGCAGTCCCGGTCCGTGGACTAATGAAAAACTGTTTTTT
v_call: TRBV6-5; d_call: NA; clone_size: NA; j_call: TRBJ1-1; cdr3_length: 14; cdr3_aa: CASSYAEGNTEAFF; cdr3_nt: TGTGCCAGCAGTTACGCAGAGGGTAACACTGAAGCTTTCTTT
v_call: TRBV4-2; d_call: TRBD2; clone_size: NA; j_call: TRBJ2-1; cdr3_length: 16; cdr3_aa: CASSQVPAGAYNEQFF; cdr3_nt: TGTGCCAGCAGCCAAGTCCCAGCGGGGGCTTACAATGAGCAGTTCTTC
v_call: TRBV30; d_call: NA; clone_size: NA; j_call: TRBJ2-7; cdr3_length: 15; cdr3_aa: CAWSAPDGLNGEQYF; cdr3_nt: TGTGCCTGGAGTGCACCGGACGGACTCAATGGCGAGCAGTACTTC
v_call: TRBV19; d_call: NA; clone_size: NA; j_call: TRBJ2-5; cdr3_length: 15; cdr3_aa: CASSPGTAGGETQYF; cdr3_nt: TGTGCCAGTAGTCCAGGGACAGCCGGAGGGGAGACCCAGTACTTC
v_call: TRBV7-9; d_call: TRBD2; clone_size: NA; j_call: TRBJ2-3; cdr3_length: 16; cdr3_aa: CASSRLAGGPADTQYF; cdr3_nt: TGTGCCAGCAGCCGACTAGCGGGAGGGCCAGCAGATACGCAGTATTTT
v_call: TRBV18; d_call: TRBD1; clone_size: NA; j_call: TRBJ2-7; cdr3_length: 14; cdr3_aa: CASSPSGGGYEQYF; cdr3_nt: TGTGCCAGCTCACCATCAGGGGGCGGCTACGAGCAGTACTTC
v_call: TRBV28; d_call: TRBD1; clone_size: NA; j_call: TRBJ1-1; cdr3_length: 14; cdr3_aa: CASSYRDRVSEAFF; cdr3_nt: TGTGCCAGCAGTTACCGGGACAGGGTTTCTGAAGCTTTCTTT
v_call: TRBV5-1; d_call: NA; clone_size: NA; j_call: TRBJ2-1; cdr3_length: 16; cdr3_aa: CASSPGAVSSYNEQFF; cdr3_nt: TGCGCCAGCAGCCCGGGAGCGGTCAGCTCCTACAATGAGCAGTTCTTC
v_call: TRBV5-4; d_call: TRBD1; clone_size: NA; j_call: TRBJ1-2; cdr3_length: 14; cdr3_aa: CASSPQGATYGYTF; cdr3_nt: TGTGCCAGCAGCCCTCAGGGGGCGACCTATGGCTACACCTTC
v_call: TRBV4-1; d_call: NA; clone_size: once; j_call: TRBJ2-7; cdr3_length: 15; cdr3_aa: CASSQDVPGINEQYF; cdr3_nt: TGCGCCAGCAGCCAAGATGTGCCAGGGATCAACGAGCAGTACTTC
v_call: TRBV7-8; d_call: NA; clone_size: NA; j_call: TRBJ2-7; cdr3_length: 12; cdr3_aa: CASTSFGYEQYF; cdr3_nt: TGTGCCAGCACGAGTTTTGGCTACGAGCAGTACTTC
v_call: TRBV10-1; d_call: TRBD2; clone_size: NA; j_call: TRBJ2-1; cdr3_length: 11; cdr3_aa: CARKCGGAVFF; cdr3_nt: TGCGCCCGCAAATGCGGGGGAGCGGTGTTCTTC
v_call: TRBV28; d_call: TRBD1; clone_size: NA; j_call: TRBJ2-3; cdr3_length: 16; cdr3_aa: CASSFSTGGLTDTQYF; cdr3_nt: TGTGCCAGCAGTTTCTCGACAGGGGGGCTCACAGATACGCAGTATTTT
v_call: TRBV5-6; d_call: NA; clone_size: NA; j_call: TRBJ2-7; cdr3_length: 15; cdr3_aa: CASSEPGRSSYEQYF; cdr3_nt: TGTGCCAGCAGCGAACCGGGTCGGTCCTCCTACGAGCAGTACTTC
v_call: TRBV24-1; d_call: TRBD1; clone_size: NA; j_call: TRBJ2-3; cdr3_length: 16; cdr3_aa: CATSDLGTGETDTQYF; cdr3_nt: TGTGCCACCAGTGATTTGGGGACAGGGGAAACAGATACGCAGTATTTT
v_call: TRBV20-1; d_call: TRBD2; clone_size: NA; j_call: TRBJ2-1; cdr3_length: 13; cdr3_aa: CSASSGTLNEQFF; cdr3_nt: TGCAGTGCAAGTAGCGGGACCCTCAATGAGCAGTTCTTC
v_call: TRBV27; d_call: NA; clone_size: NA; j_call: TRBJ1-5; cdr3_length: 15; cdr3_aa: CASSPSQGRNQPQHF; cdr3_nt: TGTGCCAGCAGTCCCTCACAGGGACGCAATCAGCCCCAGCATTTT
v_call: TRBV27; d_call: NA; clone_size: NA; j_call: TRBJ2-1; cdr3_length: 13; cdr3_aa: CASSPPGGDEQFF; cdr3_nt: TGTGCCAGCAGTCCCCCGGGGGGCGATGAGCAGTTCTTC
v_call: TRBV7-8; d_call: NA; clone_size: NA; j_call: TRBJ1-2; cdr3_length: 12; cdr3_aa: CASSPDSYGYTF; cdr3_nt: TGTGCCAGCAGCCCAGACAGCTATGGCTACACCTTC
v_call: TRBV27; d_call: TRBD2; clone_size: NA; j_call: TRBJ2-6; cdr3_length: 20; cdr3_aa: CASRKRAEGLAGLGANVLTF; cdr3_nt: TGTGCCAGCAGAAAAAGGGCGGAGGGACTAGCGGGACTTGGGGCCAACGTCCTGACTTTC
v_call: TRBV3-1/TRBV3-2; d_call: TRBD1; clone_size: few; j_call: TRBJ2-3; cdr3_length: 17; cdr3_aa: CASSQDPGTGNFDTQYF; cdr3_nt: TGTGCCAGCAGCCAAGACCCGGGGACAGGGAATTTTGATACGCAGTATTTT
v_call: TRBV15; d_call: NA; clone_size: once; j_call: TRBJ1-3; cdr3_length: 15; cdr3_aa: CATSTETGLGNTIYF; cdr3_nt: TGTGCCACCAGCACCGAAACAGGGCTTGGAAACACCATATATTTT
v_call: TRBV27; d_call: NA; clone_size: NA; j_call: TRBJ1-5; cdr3_length: 15; cdr3_aa: CASSTDISGNQPQHF; cdr3_nt: TGTGCCAGCAGTACGGACATTTCGGGCAATCAGCCCCAGCATTTT
v_call: TRBV6-5; d_call: TRBD1; clone_size: NA; j_call: TRBJ1-2; cdr3_length: 14; cdr3_aa: CASSYSQGGYGYTF; cdr3_nt: TGTGCCAGCAGTTACTCGCAGGGGGGCTATGGCTACACCTTC
v_call: TRBV7-2; d_call: TRBD2; clone_size: NA; j_call: TRBJ2-7; cdr3_length: 15; cdr3_aa: CASSLRAGGTGEQYF; cdr3_nt: TGTGCCAGCAGCTTAAGAGCGGGAGGGACGGGAGAGCAGTACTTC
v_call: TRBV27; d_call: TRBD2; clone_size: few; j_call: TRBJ2-3; cdr3_length: 16; cdr3_aa: CASSLYIAGGPDTQYF; cdr3_nt: TGTGCCAGCAGTTTATACATAGCGGGAGGTCCAGATACGCAGTATTTT
v_call: TRBV5-1; d_call: TRBD2; clone_size: NA; j_call: TRBJ2-5; cdr3_length: 15; cdr3_aa: CASSPGLAGGETQYF; cdr3_nt: TGCGCCAGCAGCCCGGGACTAGCGGGAGGAGAGACCCAGTACTTC
v_call: TRBV11-2; d_call: NA; clone_size: NA; j_call: TRBJ2-3; cdr3_length: 14; cdr3_aa: CASSLEARTDTQYF; cdr3_nt: TGTGCCAGCAGCTTAGAGGCCCGCACAGATACGCAGTATTTT
v_call: TRBV18; d_call: NA; clone_size: NA; j_call: TRBJ2-5; cdr3_length: 17; cdr3_aa: CASSPPGSRNQQETQYF; cdr3_nt: TGTGCCAGCTCACCACCCGGGAGCCGGAACCAACAAGAGACCCAGTACTTC
v_call: TRBV28; d_call: NA; clone_size: NA; j_call: TRBJ1-1; cdr3_length: 15; cdr3_aa: CASSLSGGLYTEAFF; cdr3_nt: TGTGCCAGCAGTTTATCGGGGGGCCTCTACACTGAAGCTTTCTTT
v_call: TRBV5-1; d_call: TRBD2; clone_size: NA; j_call: TRBJ2-1; cdr3_length: 15; cdr3_aa: CASSLALAGGNEQFF; cdr3_nt: TGCGCCAGCAGCTTGGCCCTAGCGGGAGGCAATGAGCAGTTCTTC
v_call: TRBV2; d_call: NA; clone_size: NA; j_call: TRBJ2-7; cdr3_length: 13; cdr3_aa: CASSAQGLYEQYF; cdr3_nt: TGTGCCAGCAGTGCCCAGGGGTTGTACGAGCAGTACTTC
v_call: TRBV28; d_call: NA; clone_size: NA; j_call: TRBJ1-3; cdr3_length: 15; cdr3_aa: CASSSTVGSGNTIYF; cdr3_nt: TGTGCCAGCAGTTCAACAGTGGGCTCTGGAAACACCATATATTTT
v_call: TRBV2; d_call: NA; clone_size: NA; j_call: TRBJ1-2; cdr3_length: 15; cdr3_aa: CASTALTATNYGYTF; cdr3_nt: TGTGCCAGCACCGCCCTGACAGCAACAAACTATGGCTACACCTTC
v_call: TRBV30; d_call: NA; clone_size: NA; j_call: TRBJ1-2; cdr3_length: 15; cdr3_aa: CAWSVRRQQDYGYTF; cdr3_nt: TGTGCCTGGAGTGTTCGAAGACAGCAAGACTATGGCTACACCTTC
v_call: TRBV7-8; d_call: TRBD1; clone_size: NA; j_call: TRBJ2-7; cdr3_length: 15; cdr3_aa: CASSLRGGTSYEQYF; cdr3_nt: TGTGCCAGCAGCTTAAGAGGGGGCACCTCCTACGAGCAGTACTTC
v_call: TRBV2; d_call: TRBD1; clone_size: NA; j_call: TRBJ1-4; cdr3_length: 15; cdr3_aa: CASSEWDRGGEKLFF; cdr3_nt: TGTGCCAGCAGTGAATGGGACAGGGGAGGGGAAAAACTGTTTTTT
v_call: TRBV19; d_call: NA; clone_size: NA; j_call: TRBJ2-3; cdr3_length: 14; cdr3_aa: CASRAGSFTDTQYF; cdr3_nt: TGTGCCAGTAGGGCAGGTTCCTTCACAGATACGCAGTATTTT
v_call: TRBV10-3; d_call: TRBD1; clone_size: NA; j_call: TRBJ2-5; cdr3_length: 14; cdr3_aa: CAISGGTVQETQYF; cdr3_nt: TGTGCCATCAGTGGAGGGACAGTCCAAGAGACCCAGTACTTC